A selection of T cell receptor beta chains follows, all from one sample in a study of blood T cell repertoires in COVID-19. TCRdb keeps only in-frame clones here, not all; method: immunoSEQ multiplex PCR. Of some 87,000 clones listed, 85% are singletons. The sample was peripheral blood. These receptor sequences come from an older woman with active or convalescent COVID-19. Each CDR3 is given with its conserved first and last residue. Fields, in order: CDR3 protein, CDR3 DNA, clone size, D gene, V gene, J gene. D genes are given only for firm matches. Clone size appears in some rows only: once, few, many, or a class for an expanded clone.

CDR3aa: CASSSRDTFTDTQYF; CDR3nt: TGTGCCAGCAGCTCCCGGGACACTTTCACAGATACGCAGTATTTT; abundance: once; d_gene: NA; v_gene: TRBV5-4; j_gene: TRBJ2-3
CDR3aa: CASSQSPYGYTF; CDR3nt: TGTGCCAGCAGCCAAAGCCCCTATGGCTACACCTTC; abundance: NA; d_gene: NA; v_gene: TRBV14; j_gene: TRBJ1-2
CDR3aa: CASSQAGEKLFF; CDR3nt: TGTGCCAGCAGCCAAGCGGGGGAAAAACTGTTTTTT; abundance: NA; d_gene: NA; v_gene: TRBV4-2; j_gene: TRBJ1-4
CDR3aa: CASSYSAGITNEKLFF; CDR3nt: TGTGCCAGCAGTTATTCCGCCGGGATAACTAATGAAAAACTGTTTTTT; abundance: NA; d_gene: NA; v_gene: TRBV6-2/TRBV6-3; j_gene: TRBJ1-4
CDR3aa: CASSVSGGGEKLFF; CDR3nt: TGTGCCAGCAGCGTATCAGGAGGCGGGGAAAAACTGTTTTTT; abundance: few; d_gene: NA; v_gene: TRBV9; j_gene: TRBJ1-4
CDR3aa: CASSVSTGVAFF; CDR3nt: TGTGCCAGCAGCGTATCGACAGGGGTCGCTTTCTTT; abundance: NA; d_gene: TRBD1; v_gene: TRBV9; j_gene: TRBJ1-1
CDR3aa: CASGDGGGRDHEQFF; CDR3nt: TGTGCCAGCGGTGACGGGGGGGGAAGGGATCATGAGCAGTTCTTC; abundance: NA; d_gene: TRBD2; v_gene: TRBV28; j_gene: TRBJ2-1
CDR3aa: CASSYQGGGITGELFF; CDR3nt: TGTGCCAGCAGTTACCAAGGCGGGGGGATCACCGGGGAGCTGTTTTTT; abundance: NA; d_gene: TRBD2; v_gene: TRBV6-2/TRBV6-3; j_gene: TRBJ2-2
CDR3aa: CATSRDPPRGASGELFF; CDR3nt: TGTGCCACCAGCAGAGATCCTCCCAGGGGAGCATCCGGGGAGCTGTTTTTT; abundance: once; d_gene: NA; v_gene: TRBV15; j_gene: TRBJ2-2
CDR3aa: CASSLKGQGYEQYF; CDR3nt: TGTGCCAGCAGCTTAAAGGGACAGGGCTACGAGCAGTACTTC; abundance: few; d_gene: TRBD1; v_gene: TRBV7-2; j_gene: TRBJ2-7
CDR3aa: CASSLVLGVGEQYF; CDR3nt: TGTGCCAGCAGCTTAGTTTTAGGGGTCGGCGAGCAGTACTTC; abundance: NA; d_gene: NA; v_gene: TRBV11-2; j_gene: TRBJ2-7
CDR3aa: CASSQARGKQGAPTDTQYF; CDR3nt: TGTGCCAGCAGCCAAGCCAGGGGGAAACAGGGGGCCCCCACAGATACGCAGTATTTT; abundance: once; d_gene: TRBD1; v_gene: TRBV3-1/TRBV3-2; j_gene: TRBJ2-3
CDR3aa: CASSRGLSYEQYF; CDR3nt: TGTGCCAGCTCCAGGGGGCTGTCCTACGAGCAGTACTTC; abundance: NA; d_gene: TRBD1; v_gene: TRBV28; j_gene: TRBJ2-7
CDR3aa: CASSQEPVLDRGRGRGEKLFF; CDR3nt: TGCGCCAGCAGCCAAGAACCCGTATTGGACAGGGGGCGCGGACGTGGTGAAAAACTGTTTTTT; abundance: NA; d_gene: TRBD1; v_gene: TRBV4-3; j_gene: TRBJ1-4
CDR3aa: CASRGRVPGYTF; CDR3nt: TGTGCCAGCAGGGGGAGGGTCCCGGGCTACACCTTC; abundance: NA; d_gene: NA; v_gene: TRBV27; j_gene: TRBJ1-2
CDR3aa: CASSSTGGRDTQYF; CDR3nt: TGTGCCAGCAGTTCCACGGGGGGGCGGGATACGCAGTATTTT; abundance: NA; d_gene: TRBD2; v_gene: TRBV6-5; j_gene: TRBJ2-3
CDR3aa: CASSRAGRVLASFSYEQYF; CDR3nt: TGTGCCAGCAGTCGGGCGGGGAGGGTCCTCGCCTCCTTCTCCTACGAGCAGTACTTC; abundance: NA; d_gene: TRBD2; v_gene: TRBV6-2/TRBV6-3; j_gene: TRBJ2-7
CDR3aa: CASSSSGLREQFF; CDR3nt: TGTGCCAGCAGCTCTTCGGGGTTAAGGGAGCAGTTCTTC; abundance: NA; d_gene: NA; v_gene: TRBV7-2; j_gene: TRBJ2-1
CDR3aa: CASSHGEPQETQYF; CDR3nt: TGTGCCAGCAGCCACGGGGAACCCCAAGAGACCCAGTACTTC; abundance: NA; d_gene: NA; v_gene: TRBV13; j_gene: TRBJ2-5
CDR3aa: CASSIGTSGGQTQYF; CDR3nt: TGTGCCAGTAGTATTGGGACTAGCGGGGGCCAGACCCAGTACTTC; abundance: NA; d_gene: TRBD2; v_gene: TRBV19; j_gene: TRBJ2-5
CDR3aa: CASSSYLGQGTEAFF; CDR3nt: TGTGCCAGCAGTTCCTATCTTGGACAGGGGACTGAAGCTTTCTTT; abundance: NA; d_gene: TRBD1; v_gene: TRBV27; j_gene: TRBJ1-1
CDR3aa: CASSERGWGNQPQHF; CDR3nt: TGTGCCAGCAGTGAAAGGGGGTGGGGCAATCAGCCCCAGCATTTT; abundance: few; d_gene: NA; v_gene: TRBV6-1; j_gene: TRBJ1-5
CDR3aa: CASSYGTNFYEQYF; CDR3nt: TGTGCCAGCAGCTACGGGACAAATTTCTACGAGCAGTACTTC; abundance: NA; d_gene: NA; v_gene: TRBV5-6; j_gene: TRBJ2-7
CDR3aa: CASSLMTRTGEDRYGYTF; CDR3nt: TGTGCCAGCAGCTTAATGACACGAACAGGGGAGGATCGGTATGGCTACACCTTC; abundance: NA; d_gene: TRBD1; v_gene: TRBV7-2; j_gene: TRBJ1-2
CDR3aa: CASSSGLAGGRVGDTQYF; CDR3nt: TGTGCCAGCAGCTCCGGACTAGCGGGGGGAAGGGTTGGAGATACGCAGTATTTT; abundance: NA; d_gene: TRBD2; v_gene: TRBV5-4; j_gene: TRBJ2-3
CDR3aa: CASSQELAGDYEQYF; CDR3nt: TGTGCCAGCTCACAAGAACTAGCGGGTGACTACGAGCAGTACTTC; abundance: NA; d_gene: TRBD2; v_gene: TRBV18; j_gene: TRBJ2-7
CDR3aa: CASSPPLAGQGNEAFF; CDR3nt: TGCGCCAGCAGCCCCCCACTTGCGGGACAGGGAAATGAAGCTTTCTTT; abundance: NA; d_gene: TRBD1; v_gene: TRBV5-1; j_gene: TRBJ1-1
CDR3aa: CASSIQGIGPQHF; CDR3nt: TGTGCCAGTAGTATACAGGGCATTGGGCCCCAGCATTTT; abundance: few; d_gene: NA; v_gene: TRBV19; j_gene: TRBJ1-5
CDR3aa: CASSVGGEIYEQYF; CDR3nt: TGTGCCAGCAGTGTGGGGGGGGAAATCTACGAGCAGTACTTC; abundance: NA; d_gene: TRBD2; v_gene: TRBV2; j_gene: TRBJ2-7
CDR3aa: CASRKGARVETQYF; CDR3nt: TGTGCCAGTAGGAAGGGGGCGAGGGTAGAGACCCAGTACTTC; abundance: NA; d_gene: TRBD1; v_gene: TRBV19; j_gene: TRBJ2-5
CDR3aa: CASSWGAGVGQFF; CDR3nt: TGTGCCAGCAGCTGGGGCGCGGGGGTCGGGCAGTTCTTC; abundance: NA; d_gene: TRBD2; v_gene: TRBV7-9; j_gene: TRBJ2-1
CDR3aa: CASSPPHRAYEQYF; CDR3nt: TGTGCCAGCAGCCCACCCCACAGGGCCTACGAGCAGTACTTC; abundance: NA; d_gene: NA; v_gene: TRBV7-2; j_gene: TRBJ2-7
CDR3aa: CASSLVQSYGYTF; CDR3nt: TGTGCCAGCAGTTTAGTACAGAGCTATGGCTACACCTTC; abundance: NA; d_gene: NA; v_gene: TRBV28; j_gene: TRBJ1-2
CDR3aa: CASSQDAGGSNEKLFF; CDR3nt: TGTGCCAGCAGCCAAGATGCGGGGGGCTCTAATGAAAAACTGTTTTTT; abundance: NA; d_gene: NA; v_gene: TRBV14; j_gene: TRBJ1-4
CDR3aa: CASRDSIRSSYEQYF; CDR3nt: TGTGCCAGCCGGGACAGCATTAGGAGCTCCTACGAGCAGTACTTC; abundance: NA; d_gene: TRBD1; v_gene: TRBV19; j_gene: TRBJ2-7
CDR3aa: CASSDEGRWLHQPQHF; CDR3nt: TGTGCCAGCAGCGACGAGGGCCGATGGTTACATCAGCCCCAGCATTTT; abundance: NA; d_gene: NA; v_gene: TRBV7-2; j_gene: TRBJ1-5
CDR3aa: CASSPGQGYEAFF; CDR3nt: TGTGCCAGCTCACCGGGACAGGGGTATGAAGCTTTCTTT; abundance: NA; d_gene: TRBD1; v_gene: TRBV18; j_gene: TRBJ1-1
CDR3aa: CASSFSGEDKNIQYF; CDR3nt: TGCGCCAGCAGCTTTAGCGGGGAGGACAAAAACATTCAGTACTTC; abundance: NA; d_gene: TRBD2; v_gene: TRBV5-1; j_gene: TRBJ2-4
CDR3aa: CASSPDRDAEQYF; CDR3nt: TGTGCCAGCAGCCCGGACAGGGATGCCGAGCAGTACTTC; abundance: few; d_gene: TRBD1; v_gene: TRBV7-9; j_gene: TRBJ2-7
CDR3aa: CASSTTGEGYGYTF; CDR3nt: TGCGCCAGCAGCACGACAGGGGAAGGCTATGGCTACACCTTT; abundance: NA; d_gene: TRBD1; v_gene: TRBV5-1; j_gene: TRBJ1-2
CDR3aa: CASSLYASGGPGNIQYF; CDR3nt: TGTGCCAGCAGCTTATATGCTAGCGGGGGACCAGGAAACATTCAGTACTTC; abundance: NA; d_gene: TRBD2; v_gene: TRBV7-2; j_gene: TRBJ2-4
CDR3aa: CASSLTGAKNIQYF; CDR3nt: TGTGCCAGCAGTCTAACCGGGGCCAAAAACATTCAGTACTTC; abundance: NA; d_gene: NA; v_gene: TRBV6-6; j_gene: TRBJ2-4
CDR3aa: CASSLVAVSYNEQFF; CDR3nt: TGCGCCAGCAGCTTGGTAGCAGTATCCTACAATGAGCAGTTCTTC; abundance: NA; d_gene: NA; v_gene: TRBV5-1; j_gene: TRBJ2-1
CDR3aa: CAISDRDGGYEQYF; CDR3nt: TGTGCCATCAGTGACCGGGACGGGGGCTACGAGCAGTACTTC; abundance: NA; d_gene: NA; v_gene: TRBV10-3; j_gene: TRBJ2-7
CDR3aa: CASSRQYQETQYF; CDR3nt: TGCGCCAGCAGCCGACAGTATCAAGAGACCCAGTACTTC; abundance: NA; d_gene: NA; v_gene: TRBV5-1; j_gene: TRBJ2-5
CDR3aa: CASSQEGAGANVLTF; CDR3nt: TGTGCCAGCAGCCAAGAAGGGGCTGGGGCCAACGTCCTGACTTTC; abundance: once; d_gene: NA; v_gene: TRBV3-1/TRBV3-2; j_gene: TRBJ2-6
CDR3aa: CASSQGREGVTQYF; CDR3nt: TGCGCCAGCAGCCAAGGCCGGGAGGGGGTGACCCAGTACTTC; abundance: NA; d_gene: TRBD2; v_gene: TRBV4-3; j_gene: TRBJ2-5
CDR3aa: CASSLGGTPTDTQYF; CDR3nt: TGTGCCAGCAGTTTAGGAGGTACCCCCACAGATACGCAGTATTTT; abundance: NA; d_gene: NA; v_gene: TRBV28; j_gene: TRBJ2-3
CDR3aa: CASSPPGTGYEQYF; CDR3nt: TGTGCCAGCTCACCTCCCGGGACAGGCTACGAGCAGTACTTC; abundance: NA; d_gene: TRBD1; v_gene: TRBV18; j_gene: TRBJ2-7
CDR3aa: CASSKNPQGWYGYTF; CDR3nt: TGTGCCAGTAGTAAAAACCCCCAGGGGTGGTATGGCTACACCTTC; abundance: NA; d_gene: NA; v_gene: TRBV19; j_gene: TRBJ1-2
CDR3aa: CASSQDRSASYNEQFF; CDR3nt: TGTGCCAGCAGCCAAGATCGGAGCGCCTCTTACAATGAGCAGTTCTTC; abundance: NA; d_gene: NA; v_gene: TRBV3-1/TRBV3-2; j_gene: TRBJ2-1
CDR3aa: CASSLGQGEWASAFF; CDR3nt: TGTGCCAGCAGCCTGGGACAGGGGGAATGGGCGTCGGCTTTCTTT; abundance: few; d_gene: TRBD1; v_gene: TRBV7-2; j_gene: TRBJ1-1
CDR3aa: CASSLQGGGITDTQYF; CDR3nt: TGTGCCAGCAGCTTACAGGGCGGGGGGATAACAGATACGCAGTATTTT; abundance: NA; d_gene: TRBD2; v_gene: TRBV7-2; j_gene: TRBJ2-3
CDR3aa: CASSYRGNVEKLFF; CDR3nt: TGTGCCAGCAGTTATCGGGGGAATGTCGAAAAACTGTTTTTT; abundance: NA; d_gene: NA; v_gene: TRBV27; j_gene: TRBJ1-4
CDR3aa: CASSEMGQNREKLFF; CDR3nt: TGTGCCAGCAGTGAGATGGGGCAGAATCGAGAAAAACTGTTTTTT; abundance: NA; d_gene: NA; v_gene: TRBV2; j_gene: TRBJ1-4
CDR3aa: CASSSGTGTIVRPQHF; CDR3nt: TGTGCCAGCAGCTCCGGGACAGGTACTATAGTTCGGCCCCAGCATTTT; abundance: NA; d_gene: TRBD1; v_gene: TRBV28; j_gene: TRBJ1-5
CDR3aa: CAATVGAGVNQPQHF; CDR3nt: TGTGCCGCCACTGTCGGGGCAGGGGTCAATCAGCCCCAGCATTTT; abundance: NA; d_gene: NA; v_gene: TRBV28; j_gene: TRBJ1-5
CDR3aa: CSASVPGSAGEQYF; CDR3nt: TGCAGTGCTAGTGTCCCAGGGTCGGCGGGGGAGCAGTACTTC; abundance: NA; d_gene: NA; v_gene: TRBV20-1; j_gene: TRBJ2-7